This T cell receptor beta chain was recorded in a study of shared clonotypes between healthy human individuals. Study-level points and caveats: Estimated richness values were generally larger in naive subsets than in memory subsets.

Measured with immunoSEQ multiplex PCR; TCRdb has only the in-frame clones, and not every one. The profile shows 1,500,000 or so clones, approximately 98.5% of them singletons. About this clone: Its cognate antigen is unknown.

Sequencing was carried out using naive CD4+ T cells sorted from blood. Subset described: CD45RA+ positively selected. The sequence came from a man under 40 in good health.

CDR3 bases: TGTGCCAGCAGCGTAGATACAGGGGGGTACGAGCAGTACTTC. The encoded protein is CASSVDTGGYEQYF. The chain couples TRBV9 to TRBJ2-7, with 8 bases identical to TRBD1. The CDR3 covers 14 residues. Germline assignment: CDR1 SGDLS and CDR2 YYNGEE. V lost 0 bases and J lost 4; bases outside the gene matches: 3.